The next 8 T cell receptor beta chains were all read from a single sample in a study of blood T cells in healthy people across ages (dated by TCRdb to about 2015). The library was prepared using 5' RACE. TCRdb shows the sequencer as Illumina HiSeq 2500. A second PCR of roughly 7 to 11 cycles was performed with a sample-barcoded 5' primer and a J-beta primer mix. TCRdb trimmed public reads at Q25 via fastp, called clones via MiXCR and kept in-frame beta chains. Rows merge per CDR3 protein into single entries with the most common DNA and genes. For this sample the table gives around 900,000 distinct CDR3 sequences, of which more than 25% were detected only once. The top ten constitute around a sixth of the sample. The source material was blood. These TCRs come from a woman of 80 years or more in good health.

V and J are TRBV10-3 and TRBJ2-2; a weak D match, TRBD2 (6 bases). The V and J ends lost 11 bases and 7 bases respectively, with 17 bases between them. CDR3 size: 13 residues. Looked up from germline, CDR1 is ENHRY and CDR2 is SYGVKD. The CDR3 region is CASTGRGDGELFF. The DNA for the CDR3 is TGTGCCTCTACCGGGAGAGGAGACGGGGAGCTGTTTTTT.

This clonotype appeared many times. The chain couples TRBV20-1 to TRBJ1-2, with a tentative D call TRBD1 (6 bases). Germline values: CDR1 DFQATT, CDR2 SNEGSKA (reference sequence). Deletions cut 3 bases from V and 6 bases from J, with 14 bases between. The CDR3 is 13 residues long. CDR3 residues: CSARAGDIHGYTF. The CDR3 nucleotides read TGCAGTGCTAGGGCAGGGGATATTCATGGCTACACCTTC.

Regarding this clonotype: Since a much larger clone is just one base distant, this may be a read error. This chain joins TRBV10-3 and TRBJ1-2, with D maybe TRBD1 (5 bases). This CDR3 region has 18 residues. Germline V gene data show CDR1 as ENHRY and CDR2 as SYGVKD. V dropped 0 bases and J dropped 3 bases, with 20 bases sitting between them. CDR3 bases: TGTGCCATCAGTGAGTCGTCGGCGTGGATTCAGGGAGACTATGGCTACACCTTC. Translating it yields CAISESSAWIQGDYGYTF.

Concerning this clonotype itself: One end of the junction varies from germline; a read error may be responsible. The chain is built from TRBV5-1 and TRBJ2-7, with D possibly being TRBD2 (5 bases). The end of the DNA aligns better with TRBJ2-5, so the J call may be wrong. The CDR3 covers 14 residues. CDR1 and CDR2 (germline): SGHRS, YFSETQ. The CDR3 loop reads CASNLGSGGETQYF. The CDR3 DNA reads TGCGCCAGCAACTTGGGCTCAGGCGGGGAGACCCAGTACTTC.

The table lists this clonotype with many counts. The rearrangement joins TRBV28 to TRBJ2-7; 8 positions agree with TRBD1. The germline V gene has CDR1 MDHEN and CDR2 SYDVKM. V trimming: 7 bases; J trimming: 4 bases; junction bases outside the gene matches: 15. CDR3 size: 16 residues. The CDR3 DNA reads TGTGCCAGCAACAGGCCGGGACAGGTCAGGGAGTACGAGCAGTACTTC. Amino acids: CASNRPGQVREYEQYF.

For this clonotype: One junction end disagrees with the germline gene, perhaps due to a read error. This chain joins TRBV7-9 and TRBJ1-2, with no clear D. Per germline, CDR1 SEHNR and CDR2 FQNEAQ (reference sequence). This CDR3 has 13 residues. The CDR3 region has the DNA TGCGCCAGCACCCCAACAGAGGCCTATGGCTACACCTTC. Encoded protein: CASTPTEAYGYTF.

At least ten counts were recorded for this clonotype. The J gene is TRBJ1-1, the V gene TRBV6-5; no clear D. The CDR3 is 14 residues long. The V and J ends lost 6 bases and 0 bases respectively, with 11 bases between them. CDR1 and CDR2 (germline): MNHEY, SVGAGI. The CDR3 nucleotides read TGTGCCAGCAGCCGAGGACCGATGAACACTGAAGCTTTCTTT. As protein: CASSRGPMNTEAFF.

The J gene is TRBJ2-3, the V gene TRBV4-2; 11 bases map to TRBD1. The germline CDR1 and CDR2 sequences are LGHNA and YNFKEQ. The CDR3 has 18 residues. The V segment lost 3 bases and the J segment 4 bases; nucleotides outside the gene matches: 12. The CDR3 loop is CASSQATGTGGFADTQYF. Written as DNA, the CDR3 is TGTGCCAGCAGCCAGGCCACCGGGACAGGGGGTTTTGCAGATACGCAGTATTTT.